This T cell receptor beta chain originates from a study of cytomegalovirus exposure and HLA in healthy donors. Sequencing used immunoSEQ multiplex PCR; TCRdb keeps in-frame clones, though not all of them. The sample holds hundreds of thousands of clones; less than 95% are singletons and the top ten take approximately 3%. The V gene's germline CDR1 is SGHDT and CDR2 YYEEEE. Trimming left V 1 base short and J 0 bases short, with 15 bases between. This CDR3 comprises 17 residues. With respect to this clone: As yet, its antigen is unknown.

Regarding the study as a whole: Clusters of TCRs from the first cohort tended to co-occur in the 100 to 150 validation repertoires (as a later analysis found). The study put 150 or so TCR beta chains on its list as cytomegalovirus-associated. The CMV antigen specificity of three CMV-associated chains was confirmed through in vitro analysis.

This sequence was found in a woman in her 30s in good health and CMV-seronegative. The sequencing input was PBMCs. The V call is TRBV5-6, the J call TRBJ2-3; D remains unclear. The CDR3 loop is CASSLSYSRGSTDTQYF. The CDR3 nucleotides are TGTGCCAGCAGCTTGAGCTACAGCCGTGGTAGCACAGATACGCAGTATTTT.